These T cell receptor beta chains were read from a single sample in a study of T cell repertoires in ileal Crohn's disease. TCRdb's table, derived via immunoSEQ multiplex PCR, lists solely in-frame clones and lacks some. The sample has about 9,400 clones; roughly 80% are singletons. Sample: ileal tissue. These receptors were collected from an adult with Crohn's disease. CDR3s include the opening cysteine and the closing phenylalanine or tryptophan. A D gene is named only where the DNA matches it firmly. Not every row has a clone size; where given, it reads once, few, many or a size class.

-	TRBV5-1	TRBJ2-6	-	TGCGCCAGCAGCGGAGACGGGTCACGGGCCAACGTCCTGACTTTC	CASSGDGSRANVLTF
TRBD1	TRBV7-9	TRBJ1-3	-	TGTGCCAGCAGCGAATCCATCAACAGGGGCGCTGGAAACACCATATATTTT	CASSESINRGAGNTIYF
TRBD2	TRBV5-1	TRBJ2-1	few	TGCGCCAGCAGCTTGGAACTAGCGGGGGGGGGCAATGAGCAGTTCTTC	CASSLELAGGGNEQFF
TRBD1	TRBV9	TRBJ2-1	-	TGTGCCAGCAGCGTAGAGGGGGCGACTTACAATGAGCAGTTCTTC	CASSVEGATYNEQFF
TRBD2	TRBV9	TRBJ2-7	-	TGTGCCAGCAGCCCCCAGCCCGGGACTAGCGCCGAGCAGTACTTC	CASSPQPGTSAEQYF
-	TRBV6-1	TRBJ1-1	medium-sized	TGTGCCACCAGGACTGCCAACACTGAAGCTTTCTTT	CATRTANTEAFF
TRBD2	TRBV7-2	TRBJ2-2	-	TGTGCCAGCAGCTTAGCGGGACAAAGAGGACTAGCGGGAGGCTCGAACACCGGGGAGCTGTTTTTT	CASSLAGQRGLAGGSNTGELFF
-	TRBV23-1	TRBJ2-7	-	TGCGCCAGCAGTCAATCGCCAGGGAAATCTCTGGAGCAGTACTTC	CASSQSPGKSLEQYF
-	TRBV4-1	TRBJ1-2	-	TGCGCCAGCAGCCAAGATTCACCGGTACGGTATGGCTACACCTTC	CASSQDSPVRYGYTF
-	TRBV18	TRBJ1-1	-	TGTGCCAGCTCACCCAGGCACCACGGGGACACTGAAGCTTTCTTT	CASSPRHHGDTEAFF
-	TRBV5-1	TRBJ2-7	-	TGCGCCAGCAGCCTGGCCCCGCAGGACACCTACGAGCAGTACTTC	CASSLAPQDTYEQYF
-	TRBV18	TRBJ2-5	-	TGTGCCAGCTCAGTACAGGGTCGGGAGACCCAGTACTTC	CASSVQGRETQYF
TRBD2	TRBV6-6	TRBJ2-7	once	TGTGCCAGCAGCCTCGGGGGAAGCGGGAGGGTGGAGCAGTACTTC	CASSLGGSGRVEQYF
-	TRBV5-4	TRBJ2-1	-	TGTGCCAGCAGCCCGCGGGACAGCCGGTATGAGCAGTTCTTC	CASSPRDSRYEQFF
-	TRBV5-5	TRBJ1-1	few	TGTGCCAGCAGCTTGGATGGCAGAATGAACACTGAAGCTTTCTTT	CASSLDGRMNTEAFF
TRBD2	TRBV27	TRBJ2-1	few	TGTGCCAGCAGTTTAACCCCCTGGACTAGCCGCTACAATGAGCAGTTCTTC	CASSLTPWTSRYNEQFF
TRBD2	TRBV7-2	TRBJ2-7	few	TGTGCCAGCAGCTTAGTTAGCGGGACGAGCGAGCAGTACTTC	CASSLVSGTSEQYF
-	TRBV30	TRBJ1-1	-	TGTGCCCGCGAAAACAGTGATAAGAACACTGAAGCTTTCTTT	CARENSDKNTEAFF
TRBD2	TRBV28	TRBJ2-3	few	TGTGCCAGCAGTTTCGGAACTAGCGGGACCACGCAGTATTTT	CASSFGTSGTTQYF
TRBD2	TRBV2	TRBJ2-7	-	TGTGCCACCGCCGGGACTAGCGGAACCTACGAGCAGTACTTC	CATAGTSGTYEQYF
-	TRBV4-1	TRBJ2-2	once	TGCGCCAGCAGCCGCCAGGGTGCCGGGGAGCTGTTTTTT	CASSRQGAGELFF
TRBD1	TRBV18	TRBJ1-4	-	TGTGCCAGCTCGCCCGGGGCAGGGGGTAATGAAAAACTGTTTTTT	CASSPGAGGNEKLFF
-	TRBV28	TRBJ1-4	-	TGTGCCAGCTTAGGAAGCGTCGGTGAAAAACTGTTTTTT	CASLGSVGEKLFF
TRBD2	TRBV2	TRBJ2-7	-	TGTGCCAGCAGTGAGGGGCGGCTAGCGGGAGCCCGATGGTTCGAGCAGTACTTC	CASSEGRLAGARWFEQYF
-	TRBV11-2	TRBJ2-3	-	TGTGCCAGCAGCTTAGGGGGAGGCAGGGTGAGCACAGATACGCAGTATTTT	CASSLGGGRVSTDTQYF
TRBD2	TRBV2	TRBJ2-3	-	TGTGCCAGCTTGGCGGGAGTCCTCACAGATACGCAGTATTTT	CASLAGVLTDTQYF
TRBD1	TRBV15	TRBJ1-1	-	TGTGCCACCAGCAAAGGGACAGGGGGCACTGAAGCTTTCTTT	CATSKGTGGTEAFF
TRBD1	TRBV30	TRBJ1-2	-	TGTGCCTGGAGTGGGACAGGGTACGCTGGCTACACCTTC	CAWSGTGYAGYTF
TRBD2	TRBV11-2	TRBJ2-7	-	TGTGCCAGCAGCTTTACTAGCGGGCCCTACGAGCAGTACTTC	CASSFTSGPYEQYF
TRBD1	TRBV2	TRBJ1-4	medium-sized	TGTGCCAGCAGTGAGGGACAGAGTAATGAAAAACTGTTTTTT	CASSEGQSNEKLFF
TRBD1	TRBV27	TRBJ2-7	-	TGTGCCAGCAGTTTAGGGCAGGGGACAGCCTACGAGCAGTACTTC	CASSLGQGTAYEQYF
-	TRBV5-1	TRBJ1-1	-	TGCGCCAGCAGCTTGGACGGGGTCCTTGGTTACACTGAAGCTTTCTTT	CASSLDGVLGYTEAFF
-	TRBV4-1	TRBJ2-2	few	TGCGCCAGCAGCCAAGACGGAGTGGGGGAGCTGTTTTTT	CASSQDGVGELFF
-	TRBV12-1	TRBJ1-4	-	TGTGCCAGCAGCTTTGTGGGGACAGGGGATAATGAAAAACTGTTTTTT	CASSFVGTGDNEKLFF
TRBD1	TRBV7-3	TRBJ2-7	-	TGTGCCAGCAGCTTAACCCTCCGACAGGGACGCTACGAGCAGTACTTC	CASSLTLRQGRYEQYF
-	TRBV2	TRBJ1-2	once	TGTGCCAGCAGTGCAGCGGCGGACTATGGCTACACCTTC	CASSAAADYGYTF
-	TRBV28	TRBJ2-1	-	TGTGCCAGCATCAGATACAATGAGCAGTTCTTC	CASIRYNEQFF
-	TRBV30	TRBJ2-7	few	TGTGCCTGGAGTGCACACAGACCCGAGCAGTACTTC	CAWSAHRPEQYF
TRBD1	TRBV5-4	TRBJ1-2	-	TGTGCCAGCAGCCAAAGAGGGGGCGCAGGATATGGCTACACCTTC	CASSQRGGAGYGYTF
-	TRBV2	TRBJ1-1	once	TGTGCCAGTCAGACAGGTATGAACACTGAAGCTTTCTTT	CASQTGMNTEAFF
TRBD2	TRBV5-1	TRBJ2-2	few	TGCGCCAGCAGCCCGACTACGGGAGGTCCCGGGGAGCTGTTTTTT	CASSPTTGGPGELFF
TRBD2	TRBV5-5	TRBJ2-7	-	TGTGCCAGCAGCCAACGGACTAGCTTAGACTACGAGCAGTACTTC	CASSQRTSLDYEQYF
-	TRBV7-9	TRBJ2-7	-	TGTGCCAGCAGCTTGGTTAGAGGCGAGCAGTACTTC	CASSLVRGEQYF
-	TRBV5-8	TRBJ2-3	few	TGTGCCAGCAGCATTTGGAGGGTAACCCACGCGGATACGCAGTATTTT	CASSIWRVTHADTQYF
TRBD1	TRBV11-3	TRBJ2-5	-	TGTGCCAGCAGATCGGACAGGGGGCTCCTAAGGGGGGAGACCCAGTACTTC	CASRSDRGLLRGETQYF
-	TRBV9	TRBJ1-6	-	TGTGCCAGCAGCGTAGGTCAGGGGAATTCACCCCTCCACTTT	CASSVGQGNSPLHF
TRBD1	TRBV30	TRBJ2-7	few	TGTGCCTGGAGTGGAGGGGGCGACGAGCAGTACTTC	CAWSGGGDEQYF
TRBD1	TRBV2	TRBJ1-4	-	TGTGCCAGCAGCGCGACAGGGGGCGGTGAAAAACTGTTTTTT	CASSATGGGEKLFF
-	TRBV7-2	TRBJ1-1	-	TGTGCCAGCTGCGGACTCAAGAACACTGAAGCTTTCTTT	CASCGLKNTEAFF
TRBD2	TRBV6-1	TRBJ2-1	-	TGTGCCAGCAGTGAACAAACTGGGACTAGCAGCTACAATGAGCAGTTCTTC	CASSEQTGTSSYNEQFF
-	TRBV27	TRBJ2-3	-	TGTGCCAGCAGCCCCCAACATCTGACAGATACGCAGTATTTT	CASSPQHLTDTQYF
-	TRBV7-2	TRBJ1-6	once	TGTGCCAGCAGCTTACAGGTCAATAATTCCCCCCTCCACTTT	CASSLQVNNSPLHF